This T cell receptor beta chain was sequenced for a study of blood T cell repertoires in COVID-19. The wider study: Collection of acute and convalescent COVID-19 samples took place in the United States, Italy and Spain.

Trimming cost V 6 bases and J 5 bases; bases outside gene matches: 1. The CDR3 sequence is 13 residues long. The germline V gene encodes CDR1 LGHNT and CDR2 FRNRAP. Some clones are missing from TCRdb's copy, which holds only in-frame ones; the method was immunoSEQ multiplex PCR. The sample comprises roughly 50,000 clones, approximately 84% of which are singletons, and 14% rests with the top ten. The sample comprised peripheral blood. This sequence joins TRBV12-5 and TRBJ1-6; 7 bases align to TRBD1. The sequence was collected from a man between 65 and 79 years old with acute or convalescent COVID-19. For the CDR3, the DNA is TGTGCTAGTGGCAGGGGGGATAATTCACCCCTCCACTTT. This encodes CASGRGDNSPLHF.